The rows below give T cell receptor beta chains drawn from one sample of a study of CD8+ T cells in alopecia areata. TCRdb keeps only in-frame clones here, not all; method: immunoSEQ multiplex PCR. The profile covers fewer than 250,000 clones, with around three fifths appearing a single time and approximately 0.45% taken by the ten largest. This specimen consisted of CD4+ T cells sorted from blood, obtained at week 0. All receptors come from a human donor with alopecia areata. CDR3s include the opening cysteine and the closing phenylalanine or tryptophan. The D gene is left open where the match is weak. For some rows the clone size is stated as once, few or many, or as a class when expanded; others skip it.

j_gene,abundance,d_gene,v_gene,CDR3aa,CDR3nt
TRBJ2-6,.,.,TRBV27,CASTHRALGANVLTF,TGTGCCAGCACCCACCGGGCTTTGGGGGCCAACGTCCTGACTTTC
TRBJ2-1,.,TRBD1,TRBV2,CASSLDRVNPYNEQFF,TGTGCCAGCAGTCTGGACAGGGTAAACCCCTACAATGAGCAGTTCTTC
TRBJ1-2,.,.,TRBV30,CAWSPETITHGYTF,TGTGCCTGGAGTCCTGAGACTATAACGCATGGCTACACCTTC
TRBJ1-2,few,.,TRBV19,CASSTPPDYGYTF,TGTGCCAGTAGTACCCCGCCTGACTATGGCTACACCTTC
TRBJ2-7,.,.,TRBV19,CASTDPREGYEQYF,TGTGCCAGTACCGATCCCCGAGAGGGCTACGAGCAGTACTTC
TRBJ2-5,.,.,TRBV2,CASSFTQETQYF,TGTGCCAGCAGTTTCACCCAAGAGACCCAGTACTTC
TRBJ1-4,once,.,TRBV7-9,CASSFANEKLFF,TGTGCCAGCAGCTTCGCTAATGAAAAACTGTTTTTT
TRBJ2-5,few,.,TRBV18,CASSRATGVETQYF,TGTGCCAGCTCACGGGCGACAGGCGTAGAGACCCAGTACTTC
TRBJ1-5,.,.,TRBV30,CAWSVLGGQPQHF,TGTGCCTGGAGTGTACTTGGTGGTCAGCCCCAGCATTTT
TRBJ2-7,once,TRBD1,TRBV5-1,CASSLDRGYEQYF,TGCGCCAGCAGCTTGGACAGGGGCTACGAGCAGTACTTC
TRBJ2-5,few,.,TRBV19,CASSIADQETQYF,TGTGCCAGTAGTATAGCTGACCAAGAGACCCAGTACTTC
TRBJ2-5,.,.,TRBV2,CASSPLSGETQYF,TGTGCCAGCAGTCCCCTAAGCGGAGAGACCCAGTACTTC
TRBJ1-1,once,.,TRBV6-1,CASGVNRVNTEAFF,TGTGCCAGCGGTGTAAACAGGGTGAACACTGAAGCTTTCTTT
TRBJ2-2,.,.,TRBV7-6,CASSQYSGRVMNTGELFF,TGTGCCAGCAGCCAATATAGCGGCCGGGTTATGAACACCGGGGAGCTGTTTTTT
TRBJ1-2,few,.,TRBV18,CASSPQADYGYTF,TGTGCCAGCTCACCGCAGGCCGACTATGGCTACACCTTC
TRBJ2-1,.,.,TRBV6-1,CASSGGHSSYNEQFF,TGTGCCAGCAGTGGGGGACACAGCTCCTACAATGAGCAGTTCTTC
TRBJ2-2,.,.,TRBV6-5,CAISDAGDTGELFF,TGTGCCATCAGTGACGCAGGGGACACCGGGGAGCTGTTTTTT
TRBJ1-6,.,.,TRBV5-1,CASSWVGEDSPLHF,TGCGCCAGCAGCTGGGTGGGGGAGGATTCACCCCTCCACTTT
TRBJ2-5,.,TRBD2,TRBV4-1,CASSQGPTSGRGRQETQYF,TGCGCCAGCAGCCAAGGGCCGACTAGCGGGAGAGGGCGCCAAGAGACCCAGTACTTC
TRBJ1-4,.,.,TRBV5-6,CASSLEQLPNEKLFF,TGTGCCAGCAGCTTGGAACAGCTGCCTAATGAAAAACTGTTTTTT
TRBJ2-7,.,.,TRBV7-9,CASSPRGAGWLYEQYF,TGTGCCAGCAGCCCCCGCGGGGCGGGATGGCTTTACGAGCAGTACTTC
TRBJ1-5,.,.,TRBV30,CAWSVNLDSTQHF,TGTGCCTGGAGTGTCAACCTTGACAGTACCCAGCATTTT
TRBJ2-3,few,.,TRBV27,CASSLPTSDTQYF,TGTGCCAGCAGTTTGCCTACATCAGATACGCAGTATTTT
TRBJ1-3,once,.,TRBV5-1,CASSSRPPTGSYSGNTIYF,TGCGCCAGCAGCTCCCGGCCGCCGACAGGTTCTTACTCTGGAAACACCATATATTTT
TRBJ2-7,.,TRBD2,TRBV6-5,CASSSPSGSYEQYF,TGTGCCAGCAGTAGTCCTAGCGGGAGCTACGAGCAGTACTTC
TRBJ1-1,.,.,TRBV2,CASSEARSTWGMNTEAFF,TGTGCCAGCAGTGAAGCGCGATCTACATGGGGCATGAACACTGAAGCTTTCTTT
TRBJ2-1,.,TRBD2,TRBV7-2,CASRPTSGRVNEQFF,TGTGCCAGCAGACCAACTAGCGGGAGGGTTAATGAGCAGTTCTTC
TRBJ2-1,.,.,TRBV29-1,CSVIPAKGFGNEQFF,TGCAGCGTCATTCCCGCCAAGGGCTTTGGGAATGAGCAGTTCTTC